This TCR beta chain appears in the sequencing data of a study of T cells in narcolepsy (dated by TCRdb to between 2017 and 2018). Background for the entire study: Patients with narcolepsy type 1 or type 2 (NT1, NT2) were enrolled in the study together with healthy control donors. Autoreactive T cells targeting hypocretin neuron self-antigens (hypocretin, TRIB2) were sought in narcolepsy patients, and TCR Vbeta sequencing was used to track clonotypes in blood and CSF. Results the study describes overall, beyond this receptor: Numbers of sequenced blood memory CD4+ clonotypes were comparable, with averages of about 41,000 in patients and 33,354 in controls. Autoreactive clonotypes were reported to be detected serially in the blood of the same patients and of different patients, but not in the blood of healthy controls. HCRT-specific and TRIB2-specific autoreactive clonotypes were highlighted in plots that compared CD4+ T cell clonotypes in CSF versus blood from the same patient. No sequences matching autoreactive T cell clones were present in some of the blood memory CD4+ repertoires from patients and controls.

The library was obtained by the immunoSEQ multiplex PCR assay. Entries here come from immuneACCESS through TCRdb and include only in-frame sequences with V and J called. Some clones fail to appear in such tables; in the studies checked, an unresolved V gene covers under half of the shortfall, and the cause of the remainder is unknown. Across this sample there are 34,000 or so clones, with almost 80% seen only once. The ten largest account for 3% to 4% of the sample. As regards this clone: Its antigen is not yet known. Per-nucleotide qualities are absent, and no much larger clonotype sits a single base away.

Memory CD4+ T cells were sorted ex vivo from peripheral blood of narcolepsy patients and healthy controls for TCR Vbeta sequencing. In the germline V gene, CDR1 corresponds to SGHVS and CDR2 to FQNEAQ. Trimming removed 2 bases from V and 6 bases from J, leaving 13 bases between the germline ends. Including the terminal cysteine and phenylalanine, the CDR3 comprises 14 residues. Solely the CDR3 DNA is kept, with 42 bases framed from the first base. Rearrangement joined TRBV7-8 to TRBJ1-1, with the identity of the D gene unclear. Sequencing was done on a sample of memory (CD45RA-) CD4+ T cells from blood. The sample's cell subset or site label, in plain terms: memory T cells sorted ex vivo from peripheral blood. The receptor was derived from a human donor in good health. The CDR3 region reads CASSLTPQRAEAFF. The DNA sequence follows: TGTGCCAGCAGCTTAACCCCACAACGGGCTGAAGCTTTCTTT. The full variable domain, with segments outside the CDR3 supplied by the reference TRBV7-8 and TRBJ1-1 proteins, appears as GAGVSQSPRYKVAKRGQDVALRCDPISGHVSLFWYQQALGQGPEFLTYFQNEAQLDKSGLPSDRFFAERPEGSVSTLKIQRTQQEDSAVYLCASSLTPQRAEAFFGQGTRLTVV.